This T cell receptor (beta chain) was sequenced during a study of blood T cell repertoires in COVID-19. At the level of the study: Specimens from acute and convalescent COVID-19 originated in the United States, Italy and Spain. PBMCs, B-cell-depleted T cells, or T cells were the source of the cDNA or gDNA that made up the material.

Trimming removed 0 bases from V and 10 bases from J, with 10 bases in between. Germline CDR1 LGHNA, CDR2 YNFKEQ. The CDR3 length is 14 residues. Methods used by the authors: Amplification with reference gene primers provided the estimates of nucleated cell counts. Libraries were prepared by immunoSEQ multiplex PCR; TCRdb keeps only in-frame clonotypes and omits some of them. V and J calls and clone size are given by that table; D and trimming were obtained from the DNA. The data hold under 400,000 clones, with 70% to 90% observed a single time. This chain links TRBV4-2 with TRBJ1-6; D may be TRBD1 (5 bases). Source material: peripheral blood. This clonotype was sampled from a woman aged 25-40 years with COVID-19, enrolled during active disease. The CDR3 DNA is TGTGCCAGCAGCCAAGACGGGGGTCGCTCACCCCTCCACTTT. This sequence encodes CASSQDGGRSPLHF.